This passage covers 9 T cell receptor beta chains from one sample sequenced in a study of PD-1 blockade in classical Hodgkin lymphoma. Every patient experienced relapse after autologous stem cell transplantation, and brentuximab vedotin exposure varied. Sequencing was performed with immunoSEQ multiplex PCR; in TCRdb, only in-frame clones are kept and a portion is missing. Found here are about 40,000 clones, 80% to 90% of them singletons; the top ten hold 8.5% to 10%. Sample: peripheral blood mononuclear cells (PBMCs), taken at baseline. The source is a human donor with classical Hodgkin lymphoma.

V usage is TRBV4-1 and J usage is TRBJ1-2, with D unresolved. The CDR3 consists of 14 residues. The V end lost 1 base, the J end lost 5 bases, and 11 bases lay between the germline ends. Germline lookup yields CDR1 MGHRA and CDR2 YSYEKL. For the CDR3, the DNA is TGCGCCAGCAGCCAAGTTCACACAGCGTATGGCTACACCTTC. This sequence encodes CASSQVHTAYGYTF.

The V and J genes are TRBV2 and TRBJ2-5; D is possibly TRBD2 (5 bases). Trimming took off 5 bases at V and 5 bases at J, with 15 bases between the two ends. The CDR3 consists of 14 residues. In germline, CDR1 is SNHLY, CDR2 FYNNEI. CDR3 sequence (DNA): TGTGCCAGCAGTCGGACTCCCTCCATGGAGACCCAGTACTTC. Translation gives CASSRTPSMETQYF.

The rearrangement joins TRBV19 to TRBJ2-4; TRBD1 matches 7 bases. Germline V CDR1 and CDR2: LNHDA, SQIVND (reference sequence). CDR3 length: 15 amino acids. Unmatched junction bases numbered 12, after V lost 3 bases and J lost 10 bases. CDR3 residues: CASSIHWTGPVIQYF. The CDR3, as DNA: TGTGCCAGTAGTATTCATTGGACAGGCCCCGTTATTCAGTACTTC.

This clone was seen a handful of times. The chain has TRBV28 and TRBJ2-5, with D maybe TRBD1 (8 bases). This CDR3 region has 15 residues. Germline-derived CDR1 and CDR2 are MDHEN and SYDVKM. V was trimmed by 3 bases and J by 3 bases, leaving 14 bases between them. The CDR3 here is CASSLITGGEETQYF. The CDR3, as DNA: TGTGCCAGCAGTTTGATAACAGGGGGGGAAGAGACCCAGTACTTC. The entire variable domain, with the rest obtained from reference TRBV28 and TRBJ2-5, is as follows: DVKVTQSSRYLVKRTGEKVFLECVQDMDHENMFWYRQDPGLGLRLIYFSYDVKMKEKGDIPEGYSVSREKKERFSLILESASTNQTSMYLCASSLITGGEETQYFGPGTRLLVL.

V is TRBV6-6 and J is TRBJ1-5, with D possibly matching TRBD1 (6 bases). Germline CDR1 reads MNHNY; CDR2 reads SVGAGI (reference sequence). The CDR3 sequence is 13 residues long. V lost 10 bases to trimming and J lost 4 bases, with 14 bases between them. In nucleotides, the CDR3 is TGTGCCACCTACTATACAGGGAATCAGCCCCAGCATTTT. Translation: CATYYTGNQPQHF.

A note on this clone: The sample contains more than one DNA sequence encoding this CDR3. The gene calls are TRBV5-1 and TRBJ2-1, with 12 bases fitting TRBD2. V gave up 0 bases and J gave up 7 bases; unmatched junction bases: 2. The CDR3 loop spans 15 amino acids. Germline V CDR1 and CDR2: SGHRS, YFSETQ. CDR3 amino acids: CASSLGLAGVNEQFF. CDR3 sequence (DNA): TGCGCCAGCAGCTTGGGACTAGCGGGAGTAAATGAGCAGTTCTTC.

The V and J genes are TRBV10-3 and TRBJ1-1, with 8 bases lining up with TRBD1. The CDR3 extends over 15 amino acids. Trimming took 6 bases from V and 5 from J; bases not matched to a gene: 11. CDR1 is ENHRY, CDR2 SYGVKD, per germline. The chain's CDR3 is CAISGPGTGRTEAFF. CDR3 nucleotides: TGTGCCATCAGCGGACCAGGGACAGGCCGGACTGAAGCTTTCTTT.

The rearrangement links TRBV6-5 to TRBJ1-5; no clear D gene. V shed 2 bases and J shed 5 bases, with 10 bases lying between them. The CDR3 spans 14 residues. Germline V gives CDR1 MNHEY, CDR2 SVGAGI. CDR3 DNA sequence: TGTGCCAGCAGTTACGGGAGGACGCATCAGCCCCAGCATTTT. Its translation: CASSYGRTHQPQHF.

This chain joins TRBV10-3 and TRBJ1-5, with D uncertain. The CDR3 runs to 12 residues. CDR1 ENHRY and CDR2 SYGVKD come from the germline V gene. V was shortened by 10 bases and J by 2 bases, with 9 bases between the two germline ends. The CDR3 region is CATAEGNQPQHF. The CDR3 nucleotides read TGTGCCACCGCTGAGGGCAATCAGCCCCAGCATTTT.